This T cell receptor beta chain was sequenced in a study of T cell repertoires in cytomegalovirus infection. TCRdb independently ran MiXCR on the reads; one entry per CDR3 protein. The sample includes approximately 470,000 distinct CDR3 sequences, under 45% seen only once; the top ten take around 45%. The count of this clonotype is one. Its specificity is not known. The CDR3 has 13 amino acids. Germline lookup yields CDR1 LNHDA and CDR2 SQIVND (reference sequence). V lost 4 bases, J lost 7 bases, and 12 bases lay in between. Source: cultured PBMCs, taken from culture after CMV antigen stimulation. The V gene is TRBV19, the J gene TRBJ2-3, with D possibly matching TRBD1 (6 bases). The TCR comes from a human donor in good health (CMV status not recorded). Some clones in this sample may be carry-over from other donors' samples. CDR3 nucleotide sequence: TGTGCCAGTAGTAAAACAGGGAAGCATACGCAGTATTTT. Protein product: CASSKTGKHTQYF.